A single sample gave rise to the 14 T cell receptor beta chains below, sequenced in a study of technical replicates of blood from four donors. Produced via immunoSEQ multiplex PCR; TCRdb's table is partial and in-frame only. This sample has over 55,000 clones, with more than 75% found just once. Sequencing input: PBMCs. These receptors all come from a human donor in good health. Some clones in this sample may be carry-over from other donors' samples.

The chain joins TRBV9 to TRBJ1-6; TRBD1 matches 7 bases. The CDR3 has 17 amino acids. V shed 0 bases, J shed 6 bases, and the junction held 9 bases outside the gene matches. Germline CDR1 reads SGDLS; CDR2 reads YYNGEE. CDR3 sequence (DNA): TGTGCCAGCAGCGTAGCTGGAACGGGGGACAGTAATTCACCCCTCCACTTT. Translation gives CASSVAGTGDSNSPLHF.

This clone appeared a single time. The rearrangement joins TRBV27 to TRBJ1-3, with D hard to call. Germline CDR1 reads MNHEY; CDR2 reads SMNVEV (reference sequence). The ends were cut back, 3 bases at V and 0 bases at J, with 12 bases in the middle. The CDR3 has 16 amino acids. The CDR3 region has the DNA TGTGCCAGCAGTTTTCGTGCGGGCTTCTCTGGAAACACCATATATTTT. Protein sequence: CASSFRAGFSGNTIYF.

The chain is built from TRBV19 and TRBJ2-5; 10 positions match TRBD1. CDR1 is LNHDA, CDR2 SQIVND, per germline (reference sequence). The CDR3 sequence is 14 residues long. V was clipped by 6 bases and J by 4 bases; unmatched bases: 5. The CDR3 region is CASSRQGALETQYF. The CDR3 nucleotides are TGTGCCAGTAGCAGACAGGGGGCTTTAGAGACCCAGTACTTC. Full variable domain (remainder filled in from reference TRBV19 and TRBJ2-5): DGGITQSPKYLFRKEGQNVTLSCEQNLNHDAMYWYRQDPGQGLRLIYYSQIVNDFQKGDIAEGYSVSREKKESFPLTVTSAQKNPTAFYLCASSRQGALETQYFGPGTRLLVL.

The gene calls are TRBV7-9 and TRBJ2-2; possibly TRBD2 for D (5 bases). There are 16 residues in the CDR3. Germline V lookup: CDR1 SEHNR, CDR2 FQNEAQ (reference sequence). Trimming pared 2 bases from V and 6 bases from J, leaving 16 bases between. CDR3: CASSLSPGRYSGELFF. CDR3 sequence (DNA): TGTGCCAGCAGCTTATCTCCGGGAAGGTATTCCGGGGAGCTGTTTTTT.

J is TRBJ2-5 and V is TRBV6-1; TRBD2 aligns across 7 bases. J gave up 1 base and V 4 bases, and 3 bases lay outside the gene matches. The CDR3 is made up of 14 amino acids. The germline gives CDR1 MNHNS, CDR2 SASEGT. In DNA, the CDR3 is TGTGCCAGCAGTGTTCTAGCGGCCCAAGAGACCCAGTACTTC. Amino acids: CASSVLAAQETQYF.

This chain links TRBV6-4 with TRBJ2-2, with 9 bases matching TRBD1. CDR1 MRHNA and CDR2 SNTAGT come from the germline V gene. J was trimmed by 3 bases and V by 9 bases; bases with no gene match: 5. The CDR3 runs to 14 residues. CDR3: CASRGQGYTGELFF. CDR3 nucleotide sequence: TGTGCCAGTAGAGGACAGGGGTACACCGGGGAGCTGTTTTTT.

This clone rates as medium-sized. The rearrangement links TRBV6-5 to TRBJ1-1, with D perhaps TRBD1 (6 bases). Germline V lookup: CDR1 MNHEY, CDR2 SVGAGI. The CDR3 is 11 amino acids. Trimming pared 4 bases from V and 7 bases from J, leaving 7 bases between. The CDR3 bases are TGTGCCAGCAGTTGGGGGCGTGAAGCTTTCTTT. This sequence encodes CASSWGREAFF.

The chain is built from TRBV19 and TRBJ2-2; 7 bases are shared with TRBD1. The CDR3 loop spans 15 amino acids. V lost 7 bases and J lost 4; bases outside the gene matches: 9. Germline V lookup: CDR1 LNHDA, CDR2 SQIVND (reference sequence). This CDR3 is CASTYDRVGTGELFF. The CDR3 DNA reads TGTGCCAGTACCTATGACAGGGTAGGCACCGGGGAGCTGTTTTTT.

CDR3 sequence reads: CASSHKRGQFPGEQFF. CDR3 bases: TGTGCCAGCAGTCACAAGCGGGGTCAGTTTCCGGGTGAGCAGTTCTTC. V is TRBV6-6 and J is TRBJ2-1; 7 nucleotides align to TRBD2. Germline V gene sequence: CDR1 MNHNY, CDR2 SVGAGI (reference sequence). This CDR3 region has 16 residues. Unmatched junction bases numbered 16, after V lost 5 bases and J lost 9 bases.

V gene TRBV2 combines with J gene TRBJ1-5; D uncertain. The CDR3 loop spans 16 amino acids. Germline V CDR1 and CDR2: SNHLY, FYNNEI. V gave up 6 bases and J gave up 1 base, with 16 bases separating them. CDR3 region: CASRQLGGGSNQPQHF. The CDR3 DNA reads TGTGCCAGCAGGCAACTTGGAGGTGGGAGCAATCAGCCCCAGCATTTT. Full variable domain (missing parts from reference TRBV2 and TRBJ1-5): EPEVTQTPSHQVTQMGQEVILRCVPISNHLYFYWYRQILGQKVEFLVSFYNNEISEKSEIFDDQFSVERPDGSNFTLKIRSTKLEDSAMYFCASRQLGGGSNQPQHFGDGTRLSIL.

V gene TRBV9 combines with J gene TRBJ1-1, with TRBD1 identical over 7 bases. Trimming cost V 4 bases and J 6 bases; bases outside gene matches: 15. The germline CDR1 and CDR2 sequences are SGDLS and YYNGEE. This CDR3 is 16 amino acids long. CDR3 in amino acids: CASSLSRQGPNPEAFF. Written as DNA, the CDR3 is TGTGCCAGCAGCCTGTCTCGACAGGGCCCCAATCCTGAAGCTTTCTTT. Together with reference TRBV9 and TRBJ1-1, the CDR3 gives the full variable domain: DSGVTQTPKHLITATGQRVTLRCSPRSGDLSVYWYQQSLDQGLQFLIQYYNGEERAKGNILERFSAQQFPDLHSELNLSSLELGDSALYFCASSLSRQGPNPEAFFGQGTRLTVV.

This rearrangement joins TRBV2 to TRBJ2-1, with TRBD2 identical over 9 bases. The CDR3 loop spans 15 amino acids. In germline, CDR1 is SNHLY, CDR2 FYNNEI. With 1 base clipped from V and 6 bases from J, the junction kept 4 bases outside the gene matches. CDR3 coding DNA: TGTGCCAGCAGTGAAGGCGGGAGGGCCAGCAATGAGCAGTTCTTC. Its protein product is CASSEGGRASNEQFF.

The rearrangement joins TRBV5-4 to TRBJ2-2; weak D call: TRBD1 (6 bases). Trimming stripped 0 bases from V and 7 bases from J, with 13 bases between. Per germline, CDR1 SGHNT and CDR2 YYREEE (reference sequence). The CDR3 sequence is 15 residues long. In DNA form, the CDR3 reads TGTGCCAGCAGCTTGGTACAGGGAGCGTTCGGGGAGCTGTTTTTT. Protein product: CASSLVQGAFGELFF.

The chain combines TRBV5-6 with TRBJ1-2; 8 nucleotides match TRBD1. Germline V gene sequence: CDR1 SGHDT, CDR2 YYEEEE. With 5 bases clipped from V and 5 bases from J, the junction kept 11 bases outside the gene matches. This CDR3 region has 15 residues. CDR3: CASRHGTGPYYGYTF. CDR3 coding DNA: TGTGCCAGCAGACACGGGACAGGACCGTATTATGGCTACACCTTC.